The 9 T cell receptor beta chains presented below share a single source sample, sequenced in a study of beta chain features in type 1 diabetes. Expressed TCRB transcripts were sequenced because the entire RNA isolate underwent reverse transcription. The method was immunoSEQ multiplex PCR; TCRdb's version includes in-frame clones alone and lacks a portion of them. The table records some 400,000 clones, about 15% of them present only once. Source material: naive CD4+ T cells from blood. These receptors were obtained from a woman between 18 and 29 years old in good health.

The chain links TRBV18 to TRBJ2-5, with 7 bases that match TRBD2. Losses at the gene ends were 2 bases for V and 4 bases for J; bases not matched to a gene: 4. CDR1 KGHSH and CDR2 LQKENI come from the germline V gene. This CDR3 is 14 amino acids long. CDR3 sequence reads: CASSPSASGETQYF. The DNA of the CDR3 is TGTGCCAGCTCACCATCTGCTAGCGGAGAGACCCAGTACTTC.

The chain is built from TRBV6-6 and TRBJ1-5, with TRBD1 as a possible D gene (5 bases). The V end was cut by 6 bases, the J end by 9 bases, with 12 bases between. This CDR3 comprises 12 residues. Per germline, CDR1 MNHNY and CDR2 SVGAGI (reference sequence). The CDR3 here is CASRDNLWPQHF. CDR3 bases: TGTGCCAGCAGGGACAACCTATGGCCCCAGCATTTT.

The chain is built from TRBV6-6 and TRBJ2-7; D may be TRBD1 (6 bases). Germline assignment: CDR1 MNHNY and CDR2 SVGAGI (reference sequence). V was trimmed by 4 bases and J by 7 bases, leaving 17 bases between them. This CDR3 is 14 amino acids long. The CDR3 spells CASSLTGGGQEQYF. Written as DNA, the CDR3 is TGTGCCAGCAGTTTGACAGGCGGTGGGCAGGAGCAGTACTTC.

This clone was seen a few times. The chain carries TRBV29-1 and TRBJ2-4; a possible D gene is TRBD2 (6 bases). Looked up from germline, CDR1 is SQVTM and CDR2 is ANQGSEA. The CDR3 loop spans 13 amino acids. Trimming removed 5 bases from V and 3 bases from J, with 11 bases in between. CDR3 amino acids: CSVRVGGKNIQYF. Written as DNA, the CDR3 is TGCAGCGTTCGGGTCGGGGGCAAAAACATTCAGTACTTC.

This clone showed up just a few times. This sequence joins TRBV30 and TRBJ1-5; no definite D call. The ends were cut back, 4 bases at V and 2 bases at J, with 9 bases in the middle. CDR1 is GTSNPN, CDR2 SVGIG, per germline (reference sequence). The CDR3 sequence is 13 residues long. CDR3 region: CAWTVGGNQPQHF. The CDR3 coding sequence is TGTGCCTGGACGGTGGGCGGCAATCAGCCCCAGCATTTT.

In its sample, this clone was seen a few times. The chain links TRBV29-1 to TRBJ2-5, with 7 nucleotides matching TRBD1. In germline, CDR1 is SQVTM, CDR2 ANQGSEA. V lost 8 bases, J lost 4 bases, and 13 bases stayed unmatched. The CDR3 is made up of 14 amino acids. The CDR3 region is CSSREFTGAETQYF. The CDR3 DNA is TGCAGCTCCCGGGAATTTACAGGGGCAGAGACCCAGTACTTC.

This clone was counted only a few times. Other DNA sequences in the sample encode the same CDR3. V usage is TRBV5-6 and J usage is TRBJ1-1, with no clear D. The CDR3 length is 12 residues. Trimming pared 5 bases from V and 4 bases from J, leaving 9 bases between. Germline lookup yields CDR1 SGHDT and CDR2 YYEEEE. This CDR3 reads CASSLLSTEAFF. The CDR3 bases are TGTGCCAGCAGTTTACTGAGCACTGAAGCTTTCTTT.

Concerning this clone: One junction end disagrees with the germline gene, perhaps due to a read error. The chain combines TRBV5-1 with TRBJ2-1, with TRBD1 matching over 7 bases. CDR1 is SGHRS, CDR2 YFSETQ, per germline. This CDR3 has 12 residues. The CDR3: CASSDTEGGKVF. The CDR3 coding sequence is TGCGCCAGCAGCGACACCGAAGGGGGCAAGGTCTTC. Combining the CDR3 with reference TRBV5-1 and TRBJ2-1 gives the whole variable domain KAGVTQTPRYLIKTRGQQVTLSCSPISGHRSVSWYQQTPGQGLQFLFEYFSETQRNKGNFPGRFSGRQFSNSRSEMNVSTLELGDSALYLCASSDTEGGKVFGPGTRLTVL.

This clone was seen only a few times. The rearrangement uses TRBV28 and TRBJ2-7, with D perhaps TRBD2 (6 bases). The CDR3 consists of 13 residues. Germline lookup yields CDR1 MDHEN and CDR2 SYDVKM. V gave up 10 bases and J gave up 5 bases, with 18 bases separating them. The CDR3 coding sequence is TGTGCCACCGAGGACTACACACTTCACGAGCAGTACTTC. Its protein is CATEDYTLHEQYF.